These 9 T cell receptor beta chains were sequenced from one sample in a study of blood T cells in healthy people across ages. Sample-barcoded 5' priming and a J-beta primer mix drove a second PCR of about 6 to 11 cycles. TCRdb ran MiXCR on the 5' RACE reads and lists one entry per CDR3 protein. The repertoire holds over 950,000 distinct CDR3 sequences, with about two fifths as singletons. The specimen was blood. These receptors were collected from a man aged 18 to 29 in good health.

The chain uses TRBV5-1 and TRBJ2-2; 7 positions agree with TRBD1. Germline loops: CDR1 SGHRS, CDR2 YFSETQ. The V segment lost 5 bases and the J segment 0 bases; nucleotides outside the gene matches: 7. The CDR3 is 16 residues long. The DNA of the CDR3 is TGCGCCAGCAGGGCAGGGACAGACGCGAACACCGGGGAGCTGTTTTTT. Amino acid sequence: CASRAGTDANTGELFF.

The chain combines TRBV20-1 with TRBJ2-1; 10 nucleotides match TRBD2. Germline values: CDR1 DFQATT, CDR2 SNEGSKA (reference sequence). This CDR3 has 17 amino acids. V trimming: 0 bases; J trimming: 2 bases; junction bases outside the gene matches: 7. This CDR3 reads CSARDRERGGPYNEQFF. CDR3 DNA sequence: TGCAGTGCTAGAGATAGGGAGCGGGGGGGCCCCTACAATGAGCAGTTCTTC.

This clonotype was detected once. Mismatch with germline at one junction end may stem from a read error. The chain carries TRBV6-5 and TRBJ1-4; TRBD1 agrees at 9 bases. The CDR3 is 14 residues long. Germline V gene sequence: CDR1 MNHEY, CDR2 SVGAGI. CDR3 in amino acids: CASRPQGAVEKPFF. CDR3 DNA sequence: TGTGCCAGCAGGCCACAGGGGGCTGTTGAAAAACCGTTTTTT.

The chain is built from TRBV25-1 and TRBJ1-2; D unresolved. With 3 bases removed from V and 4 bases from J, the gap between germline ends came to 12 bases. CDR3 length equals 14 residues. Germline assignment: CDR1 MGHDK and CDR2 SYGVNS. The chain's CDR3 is CASSEAGGSYGYTF. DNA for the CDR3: TGTGCCAGCAGTGAGGCTGGAGGTTCCTATGGCTACACCTTC.

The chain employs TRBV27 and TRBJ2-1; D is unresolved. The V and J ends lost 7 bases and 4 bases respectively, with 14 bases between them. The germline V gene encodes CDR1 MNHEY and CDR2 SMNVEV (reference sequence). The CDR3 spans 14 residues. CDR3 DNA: TGTGCCAGCACCCAGTGGTCCGGGTACAATGAGCAGTTCTTC. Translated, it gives CASTQWSGYNEQFF.

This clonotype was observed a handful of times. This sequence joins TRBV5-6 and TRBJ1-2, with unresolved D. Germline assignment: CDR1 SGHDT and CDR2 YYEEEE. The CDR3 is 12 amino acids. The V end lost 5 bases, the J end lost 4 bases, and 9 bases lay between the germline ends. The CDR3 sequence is CASRDGFYGYTF. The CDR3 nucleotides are TGTGCCAGCAGGGACGGTTTCTATGGCTACACCTTC.

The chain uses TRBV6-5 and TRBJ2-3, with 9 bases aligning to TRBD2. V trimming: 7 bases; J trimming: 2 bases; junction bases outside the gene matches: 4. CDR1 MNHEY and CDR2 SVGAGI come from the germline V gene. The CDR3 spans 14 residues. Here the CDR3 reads CASKIAGDTDTQYF. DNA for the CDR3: TGTGCCAGCAAAATAGCGGGGGACACAGATACGCAGTATTTT.

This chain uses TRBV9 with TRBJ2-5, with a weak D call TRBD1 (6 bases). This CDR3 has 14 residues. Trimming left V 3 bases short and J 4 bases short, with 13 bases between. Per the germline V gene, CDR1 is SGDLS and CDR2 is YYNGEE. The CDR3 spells CASSDTGFGETQYF. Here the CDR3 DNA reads TGTGCCAGCAGCGATACAGGGTTCGGAGAGACCCAGTACTTC.

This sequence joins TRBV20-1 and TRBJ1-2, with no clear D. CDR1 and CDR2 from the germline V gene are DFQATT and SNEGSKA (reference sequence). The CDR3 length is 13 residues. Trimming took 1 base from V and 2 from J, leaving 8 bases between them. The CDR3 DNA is TGCAGTGCTAGAGGGGCGGCAAACTATGGCTACACCTTC. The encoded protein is CSARGAANYGYTF.